This T cell receptor beta chain was recorded in a study of blood T cell repertoires in COVID-19. Germline trimming cut 1 base from V and 4 bases from J; bases unmatched to any gene: 4. Per the germline V gene, CDR1 is SEHNR and CDR2 is FQNEAQ (reference sequence). This CDR3 has 14 amino acids. The repertoire was sequenced with immunoSEQ multiplex PCR; TCRdb's copy has only in-frame clones and lacks some. The data hold 200,000 to 250,000 clones, with around 90% observed a single time. The genes are TRBV7-9 and TRBJ2-7, with 7 nucleotides matching TRBD2. Material for sequencing was PBMCs or T cells enriched from blood (not recorded which). The TCR was taken from a young man who had recovered from COVID-19. CDR3 protein: CASSLGGGSYEQYF. The DNA of the CDR3 is TGTGCCAGCAGCTTAGGTGGCGGGAGTTACGAGCAGTACTTC.